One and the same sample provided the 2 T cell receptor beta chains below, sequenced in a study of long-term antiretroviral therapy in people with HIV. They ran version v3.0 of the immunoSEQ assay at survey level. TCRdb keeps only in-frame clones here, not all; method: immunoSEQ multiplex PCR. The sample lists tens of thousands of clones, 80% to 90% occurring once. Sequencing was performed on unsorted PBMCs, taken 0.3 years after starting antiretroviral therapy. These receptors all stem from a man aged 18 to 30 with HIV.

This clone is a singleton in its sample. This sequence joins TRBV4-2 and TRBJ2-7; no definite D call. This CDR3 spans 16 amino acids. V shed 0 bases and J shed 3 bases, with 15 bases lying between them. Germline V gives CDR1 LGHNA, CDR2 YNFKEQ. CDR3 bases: TGTGCCAGCAGCCAAGATCGAGACCTTGGGGTCTACGAGCAGTACTTC. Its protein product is CASSQDRDLGVYEQYF.

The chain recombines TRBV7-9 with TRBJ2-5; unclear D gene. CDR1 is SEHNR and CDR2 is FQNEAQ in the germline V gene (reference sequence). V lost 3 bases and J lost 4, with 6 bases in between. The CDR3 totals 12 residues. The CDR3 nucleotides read TGTGCCAGCAGCTTCCTACGAGAGACCCAGTACTTC. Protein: CASSFLRETQYF.